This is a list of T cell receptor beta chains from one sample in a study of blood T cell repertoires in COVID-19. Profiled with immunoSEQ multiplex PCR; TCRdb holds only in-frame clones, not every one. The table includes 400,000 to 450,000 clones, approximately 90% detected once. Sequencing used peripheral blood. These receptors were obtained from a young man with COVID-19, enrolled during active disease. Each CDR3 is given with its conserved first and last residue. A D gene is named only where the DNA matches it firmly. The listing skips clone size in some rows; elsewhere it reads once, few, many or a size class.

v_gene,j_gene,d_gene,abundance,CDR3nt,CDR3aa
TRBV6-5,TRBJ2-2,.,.,TGTGCCAGCATTAGGGACACTTCAACCGGGGAGCTGTTTTTT,CASIRDTSTGELFF
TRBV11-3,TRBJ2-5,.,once,TGTGCCAGCAGCTTAGTCACGGGGCCGGGGGACGAGACCCAGTACTTC,CASSLVTGPGDETQYF
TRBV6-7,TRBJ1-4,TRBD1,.,TGTGCCAGCAGTTACCCTAAGAACAGGGGGAACCCAACTAATGAAAAACTGTTTTTT,CASSYPKNRGNPTNEKLFF
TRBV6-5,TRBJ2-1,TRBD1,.,TGTGCCAGCAGGGCCGGGACAGGGTCCGTTGAGCAGTTCTTC,CASRAGTGSVEQFF
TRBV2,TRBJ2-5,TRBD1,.,TGTGCCAGCAGCAGTAGGAGGACAGGGGGCCAAGAGACCCAGTACTTC,CASSSRRTGGQETQYF
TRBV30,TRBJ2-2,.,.,TGTGCCTGGAGTATGCTAGTCGAGGCCGGGGAGCTGTTTTTT,CAWSMLVEAGELFF
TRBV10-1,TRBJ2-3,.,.,TGCGCCAGCAGTGACGGGGTAGCGGAATACACAGATACGCAGTATTTT,CASSDGVAEYTDTQYF
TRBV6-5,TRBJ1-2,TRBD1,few,TGTGCCAGCAGAGACAGGGGGCCCTATGGCTACACCTTC,CASRDRGPYGYTF
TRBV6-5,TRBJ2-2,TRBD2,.,TGTGCCAGCAGTTTCACTAGCGGGACCCCCGGGGAGCTGTTTTTT,CASSFTSGTPGELFF
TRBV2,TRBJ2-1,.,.,TGTGCCAGCCGTAGCGGCTCCTACAATGAGCAGTTCTTC,CASRSGSYNEQFF
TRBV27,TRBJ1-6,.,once,TGTGCCAGCAGCCACCGCGGCGCCTATAATTCACCCCTCCACTTT,CASSHRGAYNSPLHF
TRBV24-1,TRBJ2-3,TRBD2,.,TGTGCCACTGCTAGCGGGGGCACAGATACGCAGTATTTT,CATASGGTDTQYF
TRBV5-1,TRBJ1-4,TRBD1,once,TGCGCCAGCAGCTTGACAGGGGGCCGTGAAAAACTGTTTTTT,CASSLTGGREKLFF
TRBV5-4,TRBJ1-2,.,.,TGTGCCAGCAGCCAGCGGGAACAGGGAACCTATGGCTACACCTTC,CASSQREQGTYGYTF
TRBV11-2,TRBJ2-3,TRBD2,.,TGTGCCAGCAGCCCAAGACGGACTAGCGGTTTCACAGATACGCAGTATTTT,CASSPRRTSGFTDTQYF
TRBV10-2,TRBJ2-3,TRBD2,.,TGCGCCAGCACGCGGGGGACCCAGCAGTATTTT,CASTRGTQQYF
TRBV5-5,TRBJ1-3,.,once,TGTGCCAGCAGCCCTATCATGGGCCGACAGACTGGAAACACCATATATTTT,CASSPIMGRQTGNTIYF
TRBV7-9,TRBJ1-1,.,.,TGTGCCAGCAGCTTACCCAGGACTGAAGCTTTCTTT,CASSLPRTEAFF
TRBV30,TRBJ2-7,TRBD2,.,TGTGCCTGGAGACCGGAAGGGGCTAGCGGGGGACTCTCCTACGAGCAGTACTTC,CAWRPEGASGGLSYEQYF
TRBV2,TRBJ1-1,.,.,TGTGCCAGCATTTGGGAGGCCACTGAAGCTTTCTTT,CASIWEATEAFF
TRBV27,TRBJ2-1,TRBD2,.,TGTGCCAGCAGTTTACTAGCGGGAGGAAATGAGCAGTTCTTC,CASSLLAGGNEQFF
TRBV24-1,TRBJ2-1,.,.,TGTGCCACCAGTGATGAGCGGGTACAAGGTCCCTACAATGAGCAGTTCTTC,CATSDERVQGPYNEQFF
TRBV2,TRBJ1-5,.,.,TGTGCCAGCAGTGAAGTTCCCGACTCGGCGCGTCAGCCCCAGCATTTT,CASSEVPDSARQPQHF
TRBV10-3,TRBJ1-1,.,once,TGTGCCATCAGTGACACTTCGGGTGGGGGGAGAGAAGCTTTCTTT,CAISDTSGGGREAFF
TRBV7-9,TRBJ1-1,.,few,TGTGCCAGCAGCTTAGTTACAGTGGCTGAAGCTTTCTTT,CASSLVTVAEAFF
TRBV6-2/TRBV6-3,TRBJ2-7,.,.,TGTGCCAGCAGTTGGAGTTACGAGCAGTACTTC,CASSWSYEQYF
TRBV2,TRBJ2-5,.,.,TGTGCCAGCAAGGAGAGGACTGCCAAAGAGACCCAGTACTTC,CASKERTAKETQYF
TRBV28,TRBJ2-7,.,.,TGTGCCAGTTGTCCCCAAGACAGTCGTGTCGAGCAGTACTTC,CASCPQDSRVEQYF
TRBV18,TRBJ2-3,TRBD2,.,TGTGCCAGCTCACCATCGGGGAGGGCGGATACGCAGTATTTT,CASSPSGRADTQYF
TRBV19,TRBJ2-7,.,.,TGTGCCAGTAGTGTGGACATAGGCTCCTACGAGCAGTACTTC,CASSVDIGSYEQYF
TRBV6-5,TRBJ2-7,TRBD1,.,TGTGCCAGCAGTTTCGACAGGGGTTCGCGCGAGCAGTACTTC,CASSFDRGSREQYF
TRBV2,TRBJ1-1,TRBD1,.,TGTGCCAGAGACAGGGGGCTGGAGAACACTGAAGCTTTCTTT,CARDRGLENTEAFF
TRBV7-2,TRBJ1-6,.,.,TGTGCCAGCAGCAGGACATTCCCCTCACCCCTCCACTTT,CASSRTFPSPLHF
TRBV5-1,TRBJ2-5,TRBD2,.,TGCGCCAGCAGCTTGGAGGGACTAGGAGGAGAGACCCAGTACTTC,CASSLEGLGGETQYF
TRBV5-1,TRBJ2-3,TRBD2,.,TGCGCCAGCAGCTGGACTAGCGGGGGGCCTGGAGATACGCAGTATTTT,CASSWTSGGPGDTQYF
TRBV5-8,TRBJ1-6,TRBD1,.,TGTGCCAGCAGCTTGACAGGGGGATGGGGTTGGGAGAATCCACCCCTCCACTTT,CASSLTGGWGWENPPLHF
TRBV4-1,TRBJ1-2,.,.,TGCGCCAGCAGCCAAGATTGGGGGGAGTATGGCTACACCTTC,CASSQDWGEYGYTF
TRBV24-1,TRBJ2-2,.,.,TGTGCCACCAGTGATCGCCTCAGGGGGGACACCGGGGAGCTGTTTTTT,CATSDRLRGDTGELFF
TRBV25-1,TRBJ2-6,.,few,TGTGCCAGCAGTGAATGGGAGATATATGGGGCCAACGTCCTGACTTTC,CASSEWEIYGANVLTF
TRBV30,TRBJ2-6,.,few,TGTGCCTGGAGTGCAGGGTCTGGGGCCAACGTCCTGACTTTC,CAWSAGSGANVLTF
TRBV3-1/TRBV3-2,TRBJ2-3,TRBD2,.,TGTGCCAGCAGCCATGGGGCGGGGGTGAGCGGGATGGGGAATACGCAGTATTTT,CASSHGAGVSGMGNTQYF
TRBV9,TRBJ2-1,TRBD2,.,TGTGCCAGCAGCCTACGGGCGGGAGCGCAGTTCTTC,CASSLRAGAQFF
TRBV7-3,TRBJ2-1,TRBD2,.,TGTGCCAGCAGCAAAATAGCGGGAGGTGGGGACAATGAGCAGTTCTTC,CASSKIAGGGDNEQFF
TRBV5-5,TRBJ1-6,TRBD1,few,TGTGCCAGCAGCTTGGCCGCTCGACAGGGGATCGAGTCACCCCTCCACTTT,CASSLAARQGIESPLHF
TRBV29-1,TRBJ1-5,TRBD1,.,TGCAGCGTGAAAGACAGGGAGAATCAGCCCCAGCATTTT,CSVKDRENQPQHF
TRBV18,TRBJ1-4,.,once,TGTGCCAGCTCACCCACTAACCCGGGGGTTAATGAAAAACTGTTTTTT,CASSPTNPGVNEKLFF
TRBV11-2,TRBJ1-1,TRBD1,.,TGTGCCAGCAGCTCGGGGACAGGGGCGGCTGAAGCTTTCTTT,CASSSGTGAAEAFF
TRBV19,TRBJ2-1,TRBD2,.,TGTGCCAGTAGTATAGGACCGGGACTAGGGCACTCCTACAATGAGCAGTTCTTC,CASSIGPGLGHSYNEQFF
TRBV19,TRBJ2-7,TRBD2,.,TGTGCCAGTAGGGCGGGAGGACTATACGAGCAGTACTTC,CASRAGGLYEQYF
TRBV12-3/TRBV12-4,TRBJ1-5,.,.,TGTGCCAGCAGTTCTACCAGCAATCAGCCCCAGCATTTT,CASSSTSNQPQHF
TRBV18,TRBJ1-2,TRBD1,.,TGTGCCAGCTCACTGACAGGGCTCTATGGCTACACCTTC,CASSLTGLYGYTF
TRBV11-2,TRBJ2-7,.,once,TGTGCCAGCAGCTTAGGACTAGACTTATACGAGCAGTACTTC,CASSLGLDLYEQYF
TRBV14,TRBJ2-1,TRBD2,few,TGTGCCAGCAGCCCTATGGGTATAGCGGGAGACAATGAGCAGTTCTTC,CASSPMGIAGDNEQFF
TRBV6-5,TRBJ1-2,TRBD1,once,TGTGCCAGCCTGGGACAGTTCTATGGCTACACCTTC,CASLGQFYGYTF
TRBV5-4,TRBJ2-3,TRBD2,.,TGTGCCAGCAGCCGGACTAGCGGTACGCAGTATTTT,CASSRTSGTQYF